Described below is a single T cell receptor (beta chain) sequence and its context. Its antigen remains unknown. The sample comes from a study of CXCR3-negative and CXCR3-positive naive CD8 T cells. Whole-study context: There were around 140 million TRB reads altogether, and each library had about 1.5 +/- 0.3 million of them. Study conclusions and caveats: CXCR3 expression dropped partially after cryopreservation, and most assays relied on fresh PBMCs. More hydrophobic TRB CDR3s occurred in CXCR3-positive than in CXCR3-negative naive cells. Memory cells diverged, while naive CXCR3-positive and CXCR3-negative cells had similar TRBV-TRBJ usage.

Definition of naive CD8+ T cells rested on a CD45RO-CCR7+CD27+CD95- profile. Via 5' RACE with UMI labels, TRB cDNA libraries were prepared. TCRdb reprocessed the 5' RACE reads; each CDR3 protein has one entry and no DNA is given. The specimen's table records roughly 50,000 distinct CDR3 sequences. Sequenced material: naive CXCR3+ CD8+ T cells from blood. Subset given: CD45RO-CCR7+CD27+CD95- naive CD8+ T cells expressing CXCR3 (TNR3+). This receptor was taken from a human donor in good health. Some clones in this sample may be carry-over from other donors' samples.

This CDR3 is CASTLPDIYEQYF. The chain couples TRBV6-2 or TRBV6-3 to TRBJ2-7. Germline V gives CDR1 MNHEY, CDR2 SVGEGT. The CDR3 extends over 13 amino acids.